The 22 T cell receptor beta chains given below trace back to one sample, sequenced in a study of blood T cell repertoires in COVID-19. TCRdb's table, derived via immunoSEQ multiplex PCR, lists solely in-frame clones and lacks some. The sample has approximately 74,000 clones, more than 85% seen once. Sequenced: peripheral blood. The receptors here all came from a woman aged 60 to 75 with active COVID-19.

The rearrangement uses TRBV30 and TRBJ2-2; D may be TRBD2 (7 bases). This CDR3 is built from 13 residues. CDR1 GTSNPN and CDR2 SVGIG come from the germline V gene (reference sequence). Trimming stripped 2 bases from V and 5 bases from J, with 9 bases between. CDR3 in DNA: TGTGCCTGGAGTCGGGGGGCAACCGGGGAGCTGTTTTTT. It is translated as CAWSRGATGELFF.

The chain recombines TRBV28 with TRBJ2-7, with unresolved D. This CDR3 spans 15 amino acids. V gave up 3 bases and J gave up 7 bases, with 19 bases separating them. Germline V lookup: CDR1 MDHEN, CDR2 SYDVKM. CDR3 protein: CASSFSMFQRAEQYF. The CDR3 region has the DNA TGTGCCAGCAGTTTTTCTATGTTCCAACGAGCGGAGCAGTACTTC.

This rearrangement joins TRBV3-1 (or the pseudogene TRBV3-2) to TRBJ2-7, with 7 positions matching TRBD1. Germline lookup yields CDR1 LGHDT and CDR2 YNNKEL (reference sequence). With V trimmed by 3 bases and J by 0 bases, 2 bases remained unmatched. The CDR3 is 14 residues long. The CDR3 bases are TGTGCCAGCAGCCAGGGGACAGACTCCTACGAGCAGTACTTC. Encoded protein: CASSQGTDSYEQYF.

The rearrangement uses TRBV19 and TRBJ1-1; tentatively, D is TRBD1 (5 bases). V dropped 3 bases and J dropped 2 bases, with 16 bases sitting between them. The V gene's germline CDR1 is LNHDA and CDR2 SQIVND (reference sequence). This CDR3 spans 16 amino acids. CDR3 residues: CASSIRTAGGNTEAFF. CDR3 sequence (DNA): TGTGCCAGTAGTATTCGGACCGCCGGGGGAAACACTGAAGCTTTCTTT.

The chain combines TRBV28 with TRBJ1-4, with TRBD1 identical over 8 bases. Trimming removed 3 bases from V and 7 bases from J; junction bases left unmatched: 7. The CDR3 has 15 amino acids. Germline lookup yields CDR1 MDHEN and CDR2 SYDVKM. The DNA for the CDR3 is TGTGCCAGCAGTTTGACAGGGGCAGTGGGTGAAAAACTGTTTTTT. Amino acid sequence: CASSLTGAVGEKLFF.

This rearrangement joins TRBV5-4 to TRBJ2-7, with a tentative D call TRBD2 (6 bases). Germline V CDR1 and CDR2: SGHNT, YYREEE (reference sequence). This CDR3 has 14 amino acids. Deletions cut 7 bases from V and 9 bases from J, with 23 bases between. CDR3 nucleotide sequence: TGTGCCAGCGGTTTGCCGGGACTCTACGATGGGCAGTACTTC. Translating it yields CASGLPGLYDGQYF.

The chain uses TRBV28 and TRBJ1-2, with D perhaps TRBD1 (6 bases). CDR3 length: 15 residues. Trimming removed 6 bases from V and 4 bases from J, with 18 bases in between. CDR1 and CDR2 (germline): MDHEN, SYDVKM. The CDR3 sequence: CASSGMATGSYGYTF. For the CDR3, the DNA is TGTGCCAGCAGCGGTATGGCGACAGGTTCCTATGGCTACACCTTC.

The DNA for the CDR3 is TGTGCCAGTTGGGGGGCAGATACGCAGTATTTT. Its protein product is CASWGADTQYF. The V and J genes are TRBV7-9 and TRBJ2-3; D is possibly TRBD2 (6 bases). V was cut by 9 bases and J by 4 bases, with 8 bases left in between. Germline V gene data show CDR1 as SEHNR and CDR2 as FQNEAQ (reference sequence). This CDR3 is built from 11 residues.

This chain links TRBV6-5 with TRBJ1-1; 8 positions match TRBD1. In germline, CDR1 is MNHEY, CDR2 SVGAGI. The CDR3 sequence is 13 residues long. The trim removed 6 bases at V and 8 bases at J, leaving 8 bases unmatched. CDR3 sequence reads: CASRLNRGVEAFF. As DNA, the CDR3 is TGTGCCAGCAGACTCAACAGGGGGGTAGAAGCTTTCTTT.

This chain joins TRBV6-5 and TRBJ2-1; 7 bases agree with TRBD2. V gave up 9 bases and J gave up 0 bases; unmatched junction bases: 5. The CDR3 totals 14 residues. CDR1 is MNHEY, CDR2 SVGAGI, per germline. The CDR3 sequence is CASREVSSYNEQFF. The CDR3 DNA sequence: TGTGCCAGTCGGGAGGTGAGCTCCTACAATGAGCAGTTCTTC.

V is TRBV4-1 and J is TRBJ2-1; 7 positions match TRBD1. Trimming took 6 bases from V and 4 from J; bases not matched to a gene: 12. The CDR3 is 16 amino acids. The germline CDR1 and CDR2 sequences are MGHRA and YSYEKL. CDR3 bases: TGCGCCAGCAGTCAGCCGGGGACAGTGAAATACAATGAGCAGTTCTTC. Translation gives CASSQPGTVKYNEQFF.

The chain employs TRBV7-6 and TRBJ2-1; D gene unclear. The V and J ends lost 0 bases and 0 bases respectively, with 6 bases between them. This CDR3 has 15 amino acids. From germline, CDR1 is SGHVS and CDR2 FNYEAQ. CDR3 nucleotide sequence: TGTGCCAGCAGCTTAGCGAGTAGCTCCTACAATGAGCAGTTCTTC. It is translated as CASSLASSSYNEQFF.

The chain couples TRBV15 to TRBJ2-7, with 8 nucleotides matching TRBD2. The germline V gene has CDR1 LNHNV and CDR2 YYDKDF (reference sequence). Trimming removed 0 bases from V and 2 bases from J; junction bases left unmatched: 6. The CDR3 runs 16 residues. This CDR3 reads CATSREPSAGAYEQYF. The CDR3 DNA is TGTGCCACCAGCAGAGAGCCATCAGCGGGGGCCTACGAGCAGTACTTC.

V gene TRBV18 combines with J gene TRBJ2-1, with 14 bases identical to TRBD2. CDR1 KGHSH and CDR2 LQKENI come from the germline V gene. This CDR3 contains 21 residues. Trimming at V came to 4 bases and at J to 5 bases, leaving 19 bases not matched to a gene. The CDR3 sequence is CASSREPGLAGVGGTHNEQFF. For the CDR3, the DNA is TGTGCCAGCTCACGGGAACCGGGACTAGCGGGAGTGGGGGGCACACACAATGAGCAGTTCTTC.

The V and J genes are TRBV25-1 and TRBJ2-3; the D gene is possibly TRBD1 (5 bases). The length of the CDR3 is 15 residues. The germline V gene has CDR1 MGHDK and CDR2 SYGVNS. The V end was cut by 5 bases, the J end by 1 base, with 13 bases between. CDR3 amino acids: CASSPTRVRTDTQYF. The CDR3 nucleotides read TGTGCCAGCAGTCCTACCAGGGTTCGCACAGATACGCAGTATTTT.

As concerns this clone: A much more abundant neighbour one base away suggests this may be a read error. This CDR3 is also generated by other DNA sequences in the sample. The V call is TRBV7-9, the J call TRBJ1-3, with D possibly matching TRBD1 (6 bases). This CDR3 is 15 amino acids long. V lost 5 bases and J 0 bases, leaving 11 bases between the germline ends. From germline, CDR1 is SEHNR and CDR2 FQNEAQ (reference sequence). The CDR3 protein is CASSPGQHSGNTIYF. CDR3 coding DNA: TGTGCCAGCAGCCCTGGACAGCACTCTGGAAACACCATATATTTT.

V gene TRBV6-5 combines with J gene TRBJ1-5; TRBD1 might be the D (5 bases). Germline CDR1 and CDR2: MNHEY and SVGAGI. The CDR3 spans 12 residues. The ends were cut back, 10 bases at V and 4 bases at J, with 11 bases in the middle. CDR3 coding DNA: TGTGCCACCCAACCAGGGAATCAGCCCCAGCATTTT. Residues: CATQPGNQPQHF.

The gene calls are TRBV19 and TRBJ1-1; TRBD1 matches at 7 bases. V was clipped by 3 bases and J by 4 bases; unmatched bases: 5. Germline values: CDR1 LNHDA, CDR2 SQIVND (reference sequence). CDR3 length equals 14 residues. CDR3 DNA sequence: TGTGCCAGTAGTATTCGGTCAGGGGGCACTGAAGCTTTCTTT. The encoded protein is CASSIRSGGTEAFF.

DNA of the CDR3: TGTGCCAGCGCGCCCCCGGGGGGCGCGGCAGATACGCAGTATTTT. Translation gives CASAPPGGAADTQYF. The V and J genes are TRBV28 and TRBJ2-3; the D gene is possibly TRBD2 (7 bases). Germline CDR1 and CDR2: MDHEN and SYDVKM. The CDR3 totals 15 residues. V lost 8 bases to trimming and J lost 4 bases, with 19 bases between them.

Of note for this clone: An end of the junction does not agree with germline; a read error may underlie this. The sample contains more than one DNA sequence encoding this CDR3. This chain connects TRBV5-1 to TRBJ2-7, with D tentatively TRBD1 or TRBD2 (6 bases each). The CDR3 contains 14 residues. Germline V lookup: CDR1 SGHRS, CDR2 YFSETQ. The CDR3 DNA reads TGCGCCAGCAGTTTGGGGGCGGGAACCTACGAGCAGTACTTC. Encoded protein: CASSLGAGTYEQYF.

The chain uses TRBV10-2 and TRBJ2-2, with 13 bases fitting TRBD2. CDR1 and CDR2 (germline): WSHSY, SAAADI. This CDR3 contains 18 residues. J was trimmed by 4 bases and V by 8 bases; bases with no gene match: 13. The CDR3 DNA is TGCGCCAGCTCTGGGCTGACTAGCGGGAGGACGGGCACCGGGGAGCTGTTTTTT. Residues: CASSGLTSGRTGTGELFF.

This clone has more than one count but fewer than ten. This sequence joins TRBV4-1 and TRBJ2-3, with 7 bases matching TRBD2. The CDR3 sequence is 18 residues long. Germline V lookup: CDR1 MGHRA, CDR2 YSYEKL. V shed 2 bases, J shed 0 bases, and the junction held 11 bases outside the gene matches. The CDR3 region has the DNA TGCGCCAGCAGCCAAAATTGGTTCGGCGGGAGTAGCACAGATACGCAGTATTTT. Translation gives CASSQNWFGGSSTDTQYF.